The 32 T cell receptor beta chains reported below all come from one sample, sequenced in a study of blood T cell repertoires in COVID-19. TCRdb's copy holds only in-frame clones and misses some; the assay was immunoSEQ multiplex PCR. The sample carries a few hundred thousand clones, 85% to 90% recorded once. Input material: peripheral blood. The receptors derive from a woman in her fifties or sixties with COVID-19, enrolled during active disease.

This chain connects TRBV9 to TRBJ1-2; 7 bases agree with TRBD1. The V and J ends lost 4 bases and 4 bases, in that order; junction bases with no gene match: 4. From germline, CDR1 is SGDLS and CDR2 YYNGEE. The CDR3 spans 13 residues. The CDR3 DNA follows: TGTGCCAGCAGCCCGACAGGGCCCTATGGCTACACCTTC. It codes for CASSPTGPYGYTF.

J is TRBJ1-2 and V is TRBV12-3 or TRBV12-4, with D possibly matching TRBD1 (5 bases). The CDR3 is made up of 13 amino acids. Between the trimmed V and J ends, which lost 5 bases and 8 bases, there was a span of 15 bases. CDR3: CASSRLGEAGYTF. CDR3 sequence (DNA): TGTGCCAGCAGTCGGCTAGGGGAGGCAGGCTACACCTTC.

The J gene is TRBJ1-1, the V gene TRBV6-5, with a possible D match to TRBD1 (5 bases). Between the trimmed V and J ends, which lost 6 bases and 1 base, there was a span of 9 bases. The CDR3 covers 13 residues. Germline CDR1 and CDR2: MNHEY and SVGAGI. The CDR3: CASRWRGNTEAFF. The CDR3 nucleotides are TGTGCCAGCAGATGGAGGGGGAACACTGAAGCTTTCTTT.

This chain connects TRBV15 to TRBJ2-1; D possibly corresponds to TRBD1 (6 bases). Looked up from germline, CDR1 is LNHNV and CDR2 is YYDKDF (reference sequence). V shed 6 bases and J shed 5 bases, with 14 bases lying between them. CDR3 size: 14 residues. CDR3 amino acids: CATSLQGAHNEQFF. Here the CDR3 DNA reads TGTGCCACCAGTCTACAGGGTGCCCACAATGAGCAGTTCTTC.

The V and J genes are TRBV5-5 and TRBJ1-3, with D unresolved. The CDR3 contains 14 residues. The V and J ends lost 4 bases and 0 bases respectively, with 8 bases between them. CDR1 and CDR2 from the germline V gene are SGHKS and YYEKEE (reference sequence). CDR3 in amino acids: CASSPGLSGNTIYF. The DNA of the CDR3 is TGTGCCAGCAGCCCAGGACTCTCTGGAAACACCATATATTTT. Full variable domain (rest looked up from reference TRBV5-5 and TRBJ1-3): DAGVTQSPTHLIKTRGQQVTLRCSPISGHKSVSWYQQVLGQGPQFIFQYYEKEERGRGNFPDRFSARQFPNYSSELNVNALLLGDSALYLCASSPGLSGNTIYFGEGSWLTVV.

The J gene is TRBJ1-1, the V gene TRBV5-4; 9 nucleotides match TRBD1. Germline CDR1 is SGHNT and CDR2 is YYREEE (reference sequence). V trimming: 2 bases; J trimming: 3 bases; junction bases outside the gene matches: 2. The CDR3 is made up of 14 amino acids. The CDR3 DNA reads TGTGCCAGCAGCTTTCGGGACAGGGACACTGAAGCTTTCTTT. This codes for CASSFRDRDTEAFF.

The chain is built from TRBV28 and TRBJ1-2, with D unclear. This CDR3 is 13 amino acids long. Germline-derived CDR1 and CDR2 are MDHEN and SYDVKM. V was clipped by 3 bases and J by 8 bases, with 13 bases between them. CDR3 residues: CASSLPTRGGYTF. The DNA for the CDR3 is TGTGCCAGCAGTTTGCCCACAAGAGGAGGCTACACCTTC.

The V and J genes are TRBV7-8 and TRBJ2-4; TRBD2 matches at 7 bases. Trimming cost V 5 bases and J 8 bases; bases outside gene matches: 9. The V gene's germline CDR1 is SGHVS and CDR2 FQNEAQ. This CDR3 contains 14 residues. CDR3 loop: CASSTTYGRDIQYF. The CDR3 DNA sequence: TGTGCCAGCAGCACTACGTATGGGAGGGACATTCAGTACTTC.

The chain uses TRBV5-1 and TRBJ1-3, with D possibly matching TRBD1 (5 bases). The CDR3 has 15 residues. The V end lost 0 bases, the J end lost 0 bases, and 7 bases lay between the germline ends. CDR1 and CDR2 from the germline V gene are SGHRS and YFSETQ. CDR3 sequence reads: CASSLVGGSGNTIYF. The CDR3 nucleotides read TGCGCCAGCAGCTTGGTGGGGGGCTCTGGAAACACCATATATTTT.

The V gene is TRBV11-3, the J gene TRBJ2-1; tentatively, D is TRBD2 (5 bases). Germline CDR1 is SGHNT and CDR2 is YENEEA. The ends were cut back, 5 bases at V and 7 bases at J, with 24 bases in the middle. The CDR3 is 17 amino acids. As DNA, the CDR3 is TGTGCCAGCAGCCCTAGTCTAGGGCGGGTTACACAGAATGAGCAGTTCTTC. It translates to CASSPSLGRVTQNEQFF. Full variable domain (rest looked up from reference TRBV11-3 and TRBJ2-1): EAGVVQSPRYKIIEKKQPVAFWCNPISGHNTLYWYLQNLGQGPELLIRYENEEAVDDSQLPKDRFSAERLKGVDSTLKIQPAELGDSAVYLCASSPSLGRVTQNEQFFGPGTRLTVL.

The V and J genes are TRBV6-6 and TRBJ1-5; a weak D match, TRBD1 (5 bases). The CDR3 is 16 residues long. Germline V gene data show CDR1 as MNHNY and CDR2 as SVGAGI (reference sequence). V was clipped by 4 bases and J by 3 bases, with 16 bases between them. The CDR3, as DNA: TGTGCCAGCAGTTCCCCGGGGGGGGTTGCCAATCAGCCCCAGCATTTT. Its translation: CASSSPGGVANQPQHF.

The genes are TRBV6-5 and TRBJ1-3; D is perhaps TRBD1 (5 bases). The germline CDR1 and CDR2 sequences are MNHEY and SVGAGI. V was cut by 6 bases and J by 6 bases, with 12 bases left in between. This CDR3 contains 13 residues. CDR3 in amino acids: CASRGVYENTIYF. In DNA form, the CDR3 reads TGTGCCAGCAGAGGGGTTTACGAAAACACCATATATTTT.

As concerns this clone: The sample has other DNA sequences that encode this CDR3 too. J is TRBJ1-5 and V is TRBV6-5; 7 nucleotides agree with TRBD1. The CDR3 covers 14 residues. Trimming cost V 2 bases and J 4 bases; bases outside gene matches: 2. Germline CDR1 MNHEY, CDR2 SVGAGI. CDR3 sequence reads: CASSYRGLNQPQHF. The DNA for the CDR3 is TGTGCCAGCAGTTACAGGGGGCTTAATCAGCCCCAGCATTTT.

The chain carries TRBV19 and TRBJ1-2, with 9 bases aligning to TRBD1. The CDR3 extends over 16 amino acids. Trimming at V came to 4 bases and at J to 4 bases, leaving 10 bases not matched to a gene. Per the germline V gene, CDR1 is LNHDA and CDR2 is SQIVND (reference sequence). The CDR3 coding sequence is TGTGCCAGTAGTAGGGATCCGGGACAGGGAATCTATGGCTACACCTTC. Protein sequence: CASSRDPGQGIYGYTF.

The chain has TRBV20-1 and TRBJ2-1, with a possible D match to TRBD1 (6 bases). The CDR3 totals 10 residues. Per germline, CDR1 DFQATT and CDR2 SNEGSKA (reference sequence). The germline V and J ends were trimmed by 3 bases and 10 bases, with 7 bases remaining between them. The CDR3 DNA follows: TGCAGTGCTAGGCAGGGGGAGCAGTTCTTC. This translates into CSARQGEQFF.

The V call is TRBV7-9, the J call TRBJ1-4, with 9 bases fitting TRBD1. The CDR3 loop spans 15 amino acids. V lost 2 bases and J lost 8; bases outside the gene matches: 6. Germline CDR1 is SEHNR and CDR2 is FQNEAQ (reference sequence). DNA for the CDR3: TGTGCCAGCAGCTTATATACAGGGGGCTTAGAAAAACTGTTTTTT. It codes for CASSLYTGGLEKLFF. The variable domain in full, with the rest retrieved from reference TRBV7-9 and TRBJ1-4, is DTGVSQNPRHKITKRGQNVTFRCDPISEHNRLYWYRQTLGQGPEFLTYFQNEAQLEKSRLLSDRFSAERPKGSFSTLEIQRTEQGDSAMYLCASSLYTGGLEKLFFGSGTQLSVL.

The chain has TRBV19 and TRBJ2-1; TRBD2 agrees at 7 bases. From germline, CDR1 is LNHDA and CDR2 SQIVND (reference sequence). CDR3 length equals 16 residues. Trimming removed 5 bases from V and 5 bases from J; junction bases left unmatched: 12. This chain's CDR3 is CASSRGTTQWNNEQFF. The CDR3 DNA reads TGTGCCAGTAGTCGGGGGACTACCCAGTGGAACAATGAGCAGTTCTTC. The variable domain in full, with the rest retrieved from reference TRBV19 and TRBJ2-1, is DGGITQSPKYLFRKEGQNVTLSCEQNLNHDAMYWYRQDPGQGLRLIYYSQIVNDFQKGDIAEGYSVSREKKESFPLTVTSAQKNPTAFYLCASSRGTTQWNNEQFFGPGTRLTVL.

The chain uses TRBV11-2 and TRBJ1-6; D is perhaps TRBD1 (6 bases). This CDR3 has 18 amino acids. Germline CDR1 reads SGHAT; CDR2 reads FQNNGV. The ends were cut back, 2 bases at V and 5 bases at J, with 19 bases in the middle. The CDR3 loop is CASSLFPVAQGNNSPLHF. CDR3 nucleotides: TGTGCCAGCAGCTTATTTCCGGTAGCTCAGGGGAATAATTCACCCCTCCACTTT.

The rearrangement links TRBV4-2 to TRBJ1-2, with D uncertain. The CDR3 totals 13 residues. The V end lost 1 base, the J end lost 4 bases, and 7 bases lay between the germline ends. Germline values: CDR1 LGHNA, CDR2 YNFKEQ. CDR3: CASSQGTSYGYTF. CDR3 in DNA: TGTGCCAGCAGCCAAGGCACCAGCTATGGCTACACCTTC.

The CDR3 nucleotides are TGTGCCAGCAGTATCAACTCGGGGGCCAACGTCCTGACTTTC. Protein sequence: CASSINSGANVLTF. The rearrangement links TRBV2 to TRBJ2-6; no reliable D call. The CDR3 runs 14 residues. The V and J ends lost 5 bases and 4 bases respectively, with 9 bases between them. CDR1 is SNHLY, CDR2 FYNNEI, per germline.

V is TRBV4-1 and J is TRBJ1-1, with 8 bases identical to TRBD1. V was pared by 4 bases and J by 6 bases, with 7 bases of the junction left unmatched. The V gene's germline CDR1 is MGHRA and CDR2 YSYEKL. This CDR3 region has 14 residues. The DNA of the CDR3 is TGCGCCAGCAGCCCTTCGGACAGGGCCGCTGAAGCTTTCTTT. It yields the protein CASSPSDRAAEAFF.

This chain uses TRBV18 with TRBJ1-5, with a weak D call TRBD1 (6 bases). From germline, CDR1 is KGHSH and CDR2 LQKENI. The V gene lost 4 bases and the J gene lost 5 bases, with 12 bases spanning the gap. The CDR3 contains 14 residues. CDR3 amino acids: CASSHDRKDQPQHF. CDR3 DNA: TGTGCCAGCTCACATGACAGGAAGGATCAGCCCCAGCATTTT.

This clone was observed once. The rearrangement joins TRBV6-5 to TRBJ2-7; 7 bases align to TRBD1. J gave up 2 bases and V 4 bases, and 5 bases lay outside the gene matches. This CDR3 is 14 amino acids long. Germline lookup yields CDR1 MNHEY and CDR2 SVGAGI. The CDR3 reads CASSLGTETYEQYF. The CDR3 nucleotides read TGTGCCAGCAGTTTAGGGACAGAGACCTACGAGCAGTACTTC.

This clone appeared a single time. Written as DNA, the CDR3 is TGTGCCAGCTCACCGGGCGCCGGGAGGCTGAACACTGAAGCTTTCTTT. This codes for CASSPGAGRLNTEAFF. The J gene is TRBJ1-1, the V gene TRBV18; D is uncertain. Germline values: CDR1 KGHSH, CDR2 LQKENI. The CDR3 spans 16 residues. Trimming took off 3 bases at V and 0 bases at J, with 14 bases between the two ends. Based on the CDR3 plus reference TRBV18 and TRBJ1-1, the full variable domain is NAGVMQNPRHLVRRRGQEARLRCSPMKGHSHVYWYRQLPEEGLKFMVYLQKENIIDESGMPKERFSAEFPKEGPSILRIQQVVRGDSAAYFCASSPGAGRLNTEAFFGQGTRLTVV.

This clone was counted once. The V gene is TRBV2, the J gene TRBJ2-2; D ambiguous. Germline V gene data show CDR1 as SNHLY and CDR2 as FYNNEI. The CDR3 runs to 15 residues. Trimming left V 7 bases short and J 0 bases short, with 12 bases between. The CDR3: CASKIVYSNTGELFF. DNA of the CDR3: TGTGCCAGCAAGATCGTGTACTCGAACACCGGGGAGCTGTTTTTT.

The sample holds a few counts of this clone. The chain recombines TRBV5-1 with TRBJ2-2; maybe TRBD1 (6 bases). The CDR3 has 16 amino acids. Trimming pared 4 bases from V and 4 bases from J, leaving 17 bases between. Germline CDR1 reads SGHRS; CDR2 reads YFSETQ. The CDR3 DNA follows: TGCGCCAGCAGCCCCCAGACAGGAGGAGCCACCGGGGAGCTGTTTTTT. This translates into CASSPQTGGATGELFF.

The CDR3 bases are TGTGCCAGCAGCTTGGGCCCGTTCTTATACGAGCAGTACTTC. Its translation is CASSLGPFLYEQYF. The chain uses TRBV7-2 and TRBJ2-7; no clear D gene. Germline CDR1 and CDR2: SGHTA and FQGNSA. The CDR3 spans 14 residues. Trimming removed 3 bases from V and 4 bases from J, with 13 bases in between.

The table lists this clone with a count of one. The CDR3 is CASSLDGTPHNEQFF. As DNA, the CDR3 is TGTGCCAGCAGCTTAGATGGGACACCCCACAATGAGCAGTTCTTC. The rearrangement links TRBV7-9 to TRBJ2-1; D is possibly TRBD1 (6 bases). The CDR3 contains 15 residues. The germline V gene has CDR1 SEHNR and CDR2 FQNEAQ (reference sequence). Trimming took off 1 base at V and 5 bases at J, with 12 bases between the two ends.

The chain employs TRBV19 and TRBJ1-1; 7 bases are a match to TRBD1. Trimming removed 3 bases from V and 10 bases from J; junction bases left unmatched: 11. This CDR3 has 14 amino acids. Per the germline V gene, CDR1 is LNHDA and CDR2 is SQIVND (reference sequence). This CDR3 is CASSMGTTGLTAFF. DNA for the CDR3: TGTGCCAGTAGTATGGGGACGACAGGGCTCACAGCTTTCTTT. Full variable domain (remainder filled in from reference TRBV19 and TRBJ1-1): DGGITQSPKYLFRKEGQNVTLSCEQNLNHDAMYWYRQDPGQGLRLIYYSQIVNDFQKGDIAEGYSVSREKKESFPLTVTSAQKNPTAFYLCASSMGTTGLTAFFGQGTRLTVV.

The V gene is TRBV19, the J gene TRBJ1-3, with D perhaps matching TRBD1 (6 bases). Per germline, CDR1 LNHDA and CDR2 SQIVND (reference sequence). The CDR3 extends over 15 amino acids. Trimming took 6 bases from V and 0 from J, leaving 12 bases between them. DNA of the CDR3: TGTGCCAGTAGCATCCAGGGGATCTCTGGAAACACCATATATTTT. Residues: CASSIQGISGNTIYF.

This clone was seen just once. This chain uses TRBV9 with TRBJ2-3, with D possibly TRBD2 on 5 matching bases. Germline CDR1 and CDR2: SGDLS and YYNGEE. The V and J ends lost 0 bases and 2 bases respectively, with 10 bases between them. The CDR3 loop spans 15 amino acids. The chain's CDR3 is CASSVGRAATDTQYF. In DNA form, the CDR3 reads TGTGCCAGCAGCGTAGGGCGGGCCGCCACAGATACGCAGTATTTT.

CDR3 coding DNA: TGTGCCAGCAGCCCCCAGGGGGGTGTCTATGGCTACACCTTC. Encoded protein: CASSPQGGVYGYTF. V is TRBV5-6 and J is TRBJ1-2; TRBD1 matches 7 bases. Germline loops: CDR1 SGHDT, CDR2 YYEEEE. The CDR3 has 14 residues. V was pared by 4 bases and J by 4 bases, with 7 bases of the junction left unmatched.